This TCR beta chain comes out of a study of shared clonotypes between healthy human individuals. Profiled with immunoSEQ multiplex PCR; TCRdb holds only in-frame clones, not every one. Of around 2.3 million clones in the sample, about 94% were seen once. Germline lookup yields CDR1 MNHEY and CDR2 SVGAGI. This CDR3 has 14 amino acids. V was pared by 0 bases and J by 6 bases, with 8 bases between. The receptor was derived from a man between 18 and 35 years old in good health. The source material was naive CD4+ T cells sorted from blood. Subset in this sample: CD45RA+ positively selected. The chain links TRBV6-5 to TRBJ2-2; D is possibly TRBD2 (6 bases). This CDR3 is CASSYSGEAGELFF. CDR3 bases: TGTGCCAGCAGTTACTCAGGGGAGGCCGGGGAGCTGTTTTTT.